The clone carrying this T cell receptor beta chain is a singleton in its sample. Its matching antigen is unknown. The data stem from a study of T cell responses to AZD1222 COVID-19 vaccine. Findings and limits, study-wide: The repertoires were collected only after the peak T cell response. Spike was spanned by vaccine-associated CD4 TCRs, with dominance at 160-218 and 743-854.

This table comes from immunoSEQ multiplex PCR, and its TCRdb copy is limited to in-frame clones, with some not included. The sample yields 95,000 to 100,000 clones, approximately 84% seen once. This CDR3 has 12 residues. V shed 3 bases and J shed 4 bases, with 6 bases lying between them. The sequence derives from an adult who received the AZD1222 COVID-19 vaccine. V gene TRBV12-3 or TRBV12-4 combines with J gene TRBJ1-1, with unresolved D. The sample consisted of peripheral blood, taken 28 days after the second AZD1222 dose. The CDR3 nucleotides read TGTGCCAGCAGTTTTTCGGCCACTGAAGCTTTCTTT. This gives the protein CASSFSATEAFF.